These 32 T cell receptor beta chains were all obtained from the same sample, sequenced in a study of blood T cells in healthy people across ages. The second PCR ran roughly 7 to 12 cycles with a sample-barcoded 5' primer and J-beta primers. TCRdb reprocessed the 5' RACE reads with MiXCR, giving one entry per CDR3 protein. The sample lists about 970,000 distinct CDR3 sequences, just over 50% occurring once. Sequencing was done on a sample of blood. These receptors all stem from a woman aged 55-69 years in good health.

V usage is TRBV14 and J usage is TRBJ2-1; D possibly corresponds to TRBD1 (5 bases). V gave up 3 bases and J gave up 13 bases, with 16 bases separating them. The CDR3 runs to 13 residues. CDR1 is SGHDN and CDR2 is FVKESK in the germline V gene. DNA of the CDR3: TGTGCCAGCAGCCATCCCCAGACAGCACGACAGTTCTTC. Residues: CASSHPQTARQFF.

The chain joins TRBV20-1 to TRBJ2-1; 8 nucleotides match TRBD2. This CDR3 is built from 17 residues. CDR1 is DFQATT and CDR2 is SNEGSKA in the germline V gene (reference sequence). The trim removed 1 base at V and 0 bases at J, leaving 8 bases unmatched. The DNA for the CDR3 is TGCAGTGCTAGAGTCATAAGCGGGAGAAGCTCCTACAATGAGCAGTTCTTC. Encoded protein: CSARVISGRSSYNEQFF.

The chain uses TRBV7-9 and TRBJ2-3, with 7 bases matching TRBD1. CDR3 length equals 16 residues. V shed 1 base, J shed 4 bases, and the junction held 8 bases outside the gene matches. Germline CDR1 reads SEHNR; CDR2 reads FQNEAQ (reference sequence). The CDR3 is CASSLVSTGKADTQYF. The CDR3 nucleotides are TGTGCCAGCAGCTTAGTCTCGACAGGGAAGGCAGATACGCAGTATTTT.

The chain joins TRBV10-3 to TRBJ2-1, with a weak D call TRBD2 (6 bases). This CDR3 comprises 14 residues. Looked up from germline, CDR1 is ENHRY and CDR2 is SYGVKD. V was trimmed by 7 bases and J by 6 bases, leaving 16 bases between them. The chain's CDR3 is CAIKELGTFNEQFF. CDR3 sequence (DNA): TGTGCCATCAAGGAACTCGGGACTTTCAATGAGCAGTTCTTC.

V and J are TRBV29-1 and TRBJ2-1, with TRBD1 as a possible D gene (5 bases). CDR1 is SQVTM, CDR2 ANQGSEA, per germline. This CDR3 is 11 amino acids long. V was cut by 7 bases and J by 8 bases, with 12 bases left in between. DNA for the CDR3: TGCAGCGGACAGTTTATATATGAGCAGTTCTTC. Protein: CSGQFIYEQFF.

The gene calls are TRBV18 and TRBJ2-5; D uncertain. Trimming took 2 bases from V and 7 from J, leaving 14 bases between them. This CDR3 has 14 residues. Germline V CDR1 and CDR2: KGHSH, LQKENI. The CDR3: CASSPRARSGTQYF. CDR3 DNA sequence: TGTGCCAGCTCACCAAGGGCCCGGTCGGGGACCCAGTACTTC. Looking up the rest from reference TRBV18 and TRBJ2-5 gives the full variable domain: NAGVMQNPRHLVRRRGQEARLRCSPMKGHSHVYWYRQLPEEGLKFMVYLQKENIIDESGMPKERFSAEFPKEGPSILRIQQVVRGDSAAYFCASSPRARSGTQYFGPGTRLLVL.

This chain uses TRBV7-2 with TRBJ2-3; TRBD2 aligns across 9 bases. This CDR3 has 15 residues. J was trimmed by 3 bases and V by 1 base; bases with no gene match: 2. Per the germline V gene, CDR1 is SGHTA and CDR2 is FQGNSA. The CDR3 loop is CASSLVLAGTDTQYF. The DNA of the CDR3 is TGTGCCAGCAGCTTAGTACTAGCGGGTACAGATACGCAGTATTTT.

This clonotype was observed a few times. The junction differs from germline at one of its ends, possibly a read error. The rearrangement uses TRBV12-5 and TRBJ2-3; D unclear. CDR1 and CDR2 from the germline V gene are LGHNT and FRNRAP. The CDR3 covers 13 residues. CDR3 sequence reads: CASRMGSTDTQYF. The CDR3 coding sequence is TGTGCTAGTCGAATGGGCAGCACGGATACGCAGTATTTT.

This chain uses TRBV5-1 with TRBJ1-4; D remains unclear. Germline V gene sequence: CDR1 SGHRS, CDR2 YFSETQ. V lost 4 bases and J 0 bases, leaving 10 bases between the germline ends. The CDR3 runs 15 residues. CDR3 residues: CASSGETATNEKLFF. In DNA form, the CDR3 reads TGCGCCAGCAGCGGGGAGACGGCAACTAATGAAAAACTGTTTTTT.

CDR3 loop: CASSSPGTNEQFF. The CDR3 DNA is TGTGCCAGCAGTTCCCCCGGGACTAATGAGCAGTTCTTC. The chain joins TRBV28 to TRBJ2-1; weak D call: TRBD2 (6 bases). V lost 4 bases and J lost 7, with 11 bases in between. Germline V gene lookup returns CDR1 MDHEN and CDR2 SYDVKM. The CDR3 spans 13 residues.

V usage is TRBV3-1 and J usage is TRBJ2-1, with 7 positions matching TRBD2. The CDR3 has 14 residues. Germline V gene data show CDR1 as LGHDT and CDR2 as YNNKEL (reference sequence). Trimming took 0 bases from V and 13 from J; bases not matched to a gene: 9. CDR3 coding DNA: TGTGCCAGCAGCCAAGAAGCTAGCGGAGAGACCCAGTTCTTC. Translation: CASSQEASGETQFF.

This clonotype turned up a few times. The chain links TRBV4-2 to TRBJ2-1, with D maybe TRBD2 (6 bases). Germline lookup yields CDR1 LGHNA and CDR2 YNFKEQ. The CDR3 consists of 18 residues. V was shortened by 5 bases and J by 0 bases, with 20 bases between the two germline ends. CDR3 nucleotide sequence: TGTGCCAGCAGCTTGAGGCCTACAGCGGGCAACTCCTACAATGAGCAGTTCTTC. Protein sequence: CASSLRPTAGNSYNEQFF.

The rearrangement links TRBV7-8 to TRBJ2-1, with D tentatively TRBD2 (5 bases). Near its end, the DNA agrees better with TRBJ2-7, so the J call may be wrong. The CDR3 has 12 amino acids. Per the germline V gene, CDR1 is SGHVS and CDR2 is FQNEAQ. CDR3 loop: CASSSSPNEQYF. Here the CDR3 DNA reads TGTGCCAGCAGCTCTAGCCCCAATGAGCAGTACTTC.

This clonotype was counted only a few times. The CDR3 protein is CASDRTDTQYF. DNA for the CDR3: TGTGCCAGCGATAGAACAGATACGCAGTATTTT. The genes are TRBV7-9 and TRBJ2-3, with D unresolved. From germline, CDR1 is SEHNR and CDR2 FQNEAQ (reference sequence). The V gene lost 8 bases and the J gene lost 3 bases, with 6 bases spanning the gap. This CDR3 is 11 amino acids long. Full variable domain (rest looked up from reference TRBV7-9 and TRBJ2-3): DTGVSQNPRHKITKRGQNVTFRCDPISEHNRLYWYRQTLGQGPEFLTYFQNEAQLEKSRLLSDRFSAERPKGSFSTLEIQRTEQGDSAMYLCASDRTDTQYFGPGTRLTVL.

This chain uses TRBV18 with TRBJ2-5; no firm D call. The J call could be wrong; TRBJ2-7 is a better fit for the DNA end. The CDR3 sequence is 16 residues long. Germline assignment: CDR1 KGHSH and CDR2 LQKENI. CDR3 sequence (DNA): TGTGCCAGCTCACCACAGGCTGTAGTGCCCAACTACGAGCAGTACTTC. Translated: CASSPQAVVPNYEQYF.

This clonotype showed up just once. The J gene is TRBJ1-4, the V gene TRBV25-1, with unresolved D. The CDR3 sequence is 15 residues long. Germline V CDR1 and CDR2: MGHDK, SYGVNS. V lost 6 bases and J lost 0, with 11 bases in between. CDR3 sequence reads: CASRASFATNEKLFF. The CDR3 DNA reads TGTGCCAGCAGGGCCAGTTTTGCAACTAATGAAAAACTGTTTTTT.

The chain uses TRBV4-2 and TRBJ2-3, with D unclear. V lost 0 bases to trimming and J lost 7 bases, with 14 bases between them. CDR3 size: 15 residues. CDR1 and CDR2 from the germline V gene are LGHNA and YNFKEQ. The CDR3: CASSQDLGQANTQYF. CDR3 coding DNA: TGTGCCAGCAGCCAAGATTTAGGGCAGGCTAATACGCAGTATTTT.

The chain uses TRBV11-2 and TRBJ1-6, with D unclear. This CDR3 has 11 amino acids. The V end lost 3 bases, the J end lost 10 bases, and 4 bases lay between the germline ends. The germline gives CDR1 SGHAT, CDR2 FQNNGV. The CDR3 reads CASSLYSPLHF. In DNA form, the CDR3 reads TGTGCCAGCAGCTTGTACTCACCCCTCCACTTT.

J is TRBJ2-5 and V is TRBV28; the D call may be TRBD1 or TRBD2 (6 bases each). This CDR3 is built from 15 residues. Germline V gene lookup returns CDR1 MDHEN and CDR2 SYDVKM. The ends were cut back, 5 bases at V and 4 bases at J, with 17 bases in the middle. The DNA of the CDR3 is TGTGCCAGCAGTCCCCCAGGGGAGGCCGGAGAGACCCAGTACTTC. It yields the protein CASSPPGEAGETQYF.

The chain recombines TRBV7-8 with TRBJ2-3; tentatively, D is TRBD1 (5 bases). V was trimmed by 5 bases and J by 6 bases, leaving 18 bases between them. The CDR3 sequence is 15 residues long. Germline CDR1 SGHVS, CDR2 FQNEAQ. CDR3 nucleotides: TGTGCCAGCAGCCACACCAGGGTATTGTCGGATACGCAGTATTTT. Encoded protein: CASSHTRVLSDTQYF.

This clonotype showed up just a few times. The chain is built from TRBV20-1 and TRBJ2-1; D not certain. CDR1 and CDR2 (germline): DFQATT, SNEGSKA (reference sequence). The V end was cut by 6 bases, the J end by 4 bases, with 4 bases between. The CDR3 contains 10 residues. CDR3 residues: CSAIYNEQFF. The CDR3 bases are TGCAGTGCAATATACAATGAGCAGTTCTTC.

The chain combines TRBV6-4 with TRBJ2-1; 9 nucleotides line up with TRBD2. The CDR3 is made up of 15 amino acids. The germline V gene has CDR1 MRHNA and CDR2 SNTAGT. The junction had 6 bases not matched to a gene; V was cut back by 5 bases and J by 4 bases. CDR3 loop: CASSREAGGYNEQFF. The CDR3 nucleotides are TGTGCCAGCAGTAGGGAAGCGGGAGGTTACAATGAGCAGTTCTTC.

This clonotype has just a few counts. This chain uses TRBV11-1 with TRBJ2-4; TRBD1 matches 8 bases. V shed 5 bases, J shed 6 bases, and the junction held 12 bases outside the gene matches. Germline V gene lookup returns CDR1 SGHAT and CDR2 FQDESV (reference sequence). The CDR3 covers 16 residues. CDR3 DNA: TGTGCCAGCAGCCCCCCGCGGCAGGGGGCGAGAAACATTCAGTACTTC. Protein: CASSPPRQGARNIQYF.

The chain couples TRBV6-2 or TRBV6-3 to TRBJ2-7; D is unclear. The CDR3 runs 14 residues. Germline values: CDR1 MNHEY, CDR2 SVGEGT. Trimming pared 8 bases from V and 2 bases from J, leaving 16 bases between. CDR3 bases: TGTGCCAGCTGGCCGGCAGCGACCGCCTACGAGCAGTACTTC. Protein: CASWPAATAYEQYF.

The rearrangement uses TRBV13 and TRBJ2-3; TRBD2 matches at 12 bases. Germline V gives CDR1 PRHDT, CDR2 FYEKMQ (reference sequence). This CDR3 is built from 16 residues. V lost 5 bases, J lost 7 bases, and 10 bases stayed unmatched. The CDR3: CASSPLGLAGGYTQYF. DNA of the CDR3: TGTGCCAGCAGCCCCCTTGGGCTAGCGGGAGGGTATACGCAGTATTTT.

This clonotype has ten or more counts. The chain carries TRBV12-3 or TRBV12-4 and TRBJ2-3; D ambiguous. V was clipped by 4 bases and J by 5 bases, with 4 bases between them. The CDR3 contains 11 residues. CDR3 bases: TGTGCCAGCAGTTATAAAGATACGCAGTATTTT. Protein product: CASSYKDTQYF.

This clonotype occurred a few times. In DNA, the CDR3 is TGCGCCAGCAGCCTAGGGACTAGCGGGAGCGGGAATGAGCAGTTCTTC. Amino acids: CASSLGTSGSGNEQFF. The chain is built from TRBV5-1 and TRBJ2-1; 14 positions agree with TRBD2. J lost 7 bases, V lost 4 bases, and 7 bases had no gene match. Looked up from germline, CDR1 is SGHRS and CDR2 is YFSETQ. This CDR3 contains 16 residues. The complete variable domain, with remaining parts taken from reference TRBV5-1 and TRBJ2-1, reads KAGVTQTPRYLIKTRGQQVTLSCSPISGHRSVSWYQQTPGQGLQFLFEYFSETQRNKGNFPGRFSGRQFSNSRSEMNVSTLELGDSALYLCASSLGTSGSGNEQFFGPGTRLTVL.

This clonotype came up a few times. This chain links TRBV28 with TRBJ1-5; TRBD1 agrees at 8 bases. The trim removed 5 bases at V and 7 bases at J, leaving 7 bases unmatched. The germline V gene encodes CDR1 MDHEN and CDR2 SYDVKM. There are 14 residues in the CDR3. The DNA for the CDR3 is TGTGCCAGCAGTGCGGGACAGGTTTTGCAGCCCCAGCATTTT. It translates to CASSAGQVLQPQHF.

The chain joins TRBV9 to TRBJ2-3; 9 bases line up with TRBD1. CDR1 and CDR2 (germline): SGDLS, YYNGEE. The CDR3 totals 16 residues. V lost 3 bases, J lost 5 bases, and 10 bases stayed unmatched. CDR3 coding DNA: TGTGCCAGCAGCGCCGAGGGACAGGGAGGGGTAGATACGCAGTATTTT. It specifies CASSAEGQGGVDTQYF.

This clonotype was counted only a few times. As DNA, the CDR3 is TGCAGTGCCGGCGGACTAGGCGATGAGCAGTTCTTC. Translation: CSAGGLGDEQFF. This chain joins TRBV20-1 and TRBJ2-1, with TRBD2 matching over 7 bases. J gave up 8 bases and V 6 bases, and 7 bases lay outside the gene matches. The V gene's germline CDR1 is DFQATT and CDR2 SNEGSKA (reference sequence). This CDR3 contains 12 residues.

The chain links TRBV18 to TRBJ2-7; D gene ambiguous. This CDR3 is 14 amino acids long. The V and J ends lost 2 bases and 2 bases respectively, with 10 bases between them. CDR1 is KGHSH, CDR2 LQKENI, per germline. CDR3 sequence (DNA): TGTGCCAGCTCACCATGTGTGTCAACCTACGAGCAGTACTTC. Amino acids: CASSPCVSTYEQYF.

The chain employs TRBV15 and TRBJ2-3; D remains ambiguous. This CDR3 has 14 amino acids. The V end lost 5 bases, the J end lost 4 bases, and 13 bases lay between the germline ends. Germline CDR1 LNHNV, CDR2 YYDKDF (reference sequence). The CDR3 loop is CATSFLTTADTQYF. The CDR3 bases are TGTGCCACCAGCTTTCTCACTACGGCAGATACGCAGTATTTT.